This T cell receptor (beta chain) was obtained from a study of blood T cells in healthy people across ages. Then a second PCR, running about 6 to 12 cycles, was carried out with a sample-barcoded 5' primer and a J-beta primer mix. In TCRdb, the 5' RACE reads were re-called with MiXCR into one record per CDR3 protein. The sample yields some 1.8 million distinct CDR3 sequences, roughly 43% seen once. This clonotype was detected a few times. From germline, CDR1 is LGHNA and CDR2 YNFKEQ. Trimming removed 3 bases at V and 6 bases at J, with 14 bases between. The CDR3 consists of 15 residues. This sequence was found in a human donor in good health. This chain links TRBV4-2 with TRBJ1-4; D perhaps matches TRBD1 (5 bases). The sequenced sample consisted of blood. CDR3 DNA sequence: TGTGCCAGCAGCCAGTCGACAGCCCGAGATGAAAAACTGTTTTTT. Its protein is CASSQSTARDEKLFF.